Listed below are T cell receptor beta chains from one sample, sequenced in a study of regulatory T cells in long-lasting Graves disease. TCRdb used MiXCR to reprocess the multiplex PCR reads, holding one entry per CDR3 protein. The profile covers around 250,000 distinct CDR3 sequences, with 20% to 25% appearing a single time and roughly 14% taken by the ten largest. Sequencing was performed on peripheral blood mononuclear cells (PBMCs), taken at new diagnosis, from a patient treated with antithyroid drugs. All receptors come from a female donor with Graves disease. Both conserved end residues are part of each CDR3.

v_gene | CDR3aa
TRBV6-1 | CASGGIGRNYGYTF
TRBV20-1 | CSASDPGAYNEQFF
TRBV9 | CASSSREGNTEAFF
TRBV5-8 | CAGRGTGGETQYF
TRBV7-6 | CASSQQGKGQPQHF
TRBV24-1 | CATSSAYEQYF
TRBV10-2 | CASRGLGQETQYF
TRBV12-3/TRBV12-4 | CASSLRRYEQYF
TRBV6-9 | CASSYSQDYEQYF
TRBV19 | CASRNPRGSGTGELFF
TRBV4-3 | CASSQGRLANTGELFF
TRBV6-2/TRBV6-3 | CASSEEQPYNEQFF
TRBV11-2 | CASSPGTANYGYTF
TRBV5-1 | CASSTDPGSGANVLTF
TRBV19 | CASSIQAANTEAFF
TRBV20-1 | CSASTGARRTEQYF
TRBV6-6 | CASSYSGAGGPGNEQFF
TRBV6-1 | CASGGRGEKLFF
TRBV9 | CASSVGPLAGGRETQYF
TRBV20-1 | CSARPGDRNNSPLHF
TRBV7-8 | CASSLLAGGPNEQFF
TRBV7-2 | CASSPGFRDTQYF
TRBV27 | CASSGTSGVYNEQFF
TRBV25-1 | CASSASFWRGYEFGNTIYF
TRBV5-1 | CASSLQGLTEAFF
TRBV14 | CASSPWGLRSSSGANVLTF
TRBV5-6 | CASSLVGEETQHF
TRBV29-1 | CSVVGSWGGSYEQYF
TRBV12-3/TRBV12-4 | CASSLQGGLNTIYF
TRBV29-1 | CSVQGSGNEQFF
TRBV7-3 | CASSLYGPYNEQFF
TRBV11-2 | CASSITGGKVEYF
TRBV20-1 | CSARANFNEKLFF
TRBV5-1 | CASSPSGTDAKYF
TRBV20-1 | CSAGTTSTDTQYF
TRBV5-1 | CASSLTPGQIYEQYF
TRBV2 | CASRERRVNEKLFF
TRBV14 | CASSEVFLREAFF
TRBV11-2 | CASTRLQETQYF
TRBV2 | CASQRDRGTDTQYF
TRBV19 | CASSYRDGNYGYTF
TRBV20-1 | CSASRDRGIEPQHF
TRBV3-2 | CASSQDRWRGTSTDTQYF
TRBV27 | CASSPRTDLQETQYF
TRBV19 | CASSRATGSTYEQYF
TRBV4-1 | CASSQTLAGGTYEQYF
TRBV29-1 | CSVAGTGGEAFF
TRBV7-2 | CASSFPGRGQPQHF